These 6 T cell receptor beta chains share one sample of origin, sequenced in a study of response to subunit inactivated influenza vaccine. A single record per CDR3 protein comes from TCRdb applying MiXCR to the RT-PCR reads. The sample includes roughly 650,000 distinct CDR3 sequences, 12% to 15% seen only once; the top ten take 7.5% to 8%. Sequences were derived from PBMCs from blood, sampled 14 to 15 days before vaccination. The origin of the receptors is a man in his forties or fifties who received an inactivated influenza vaccine.

This chain links TRBV3-1 with TRBJ2-2, with D hard to call. Germline V gene lookup returns CDR1 LGHDT and CDR2 YNNKEL (reference sequence). V lost 3 bases, J lost 6 bases, and 14 bases lay in between. The CDR3 spans 15 residues. This chain's CDR3 is CASSHGIVYPGELFF. DNA for the CDR3: TGTGCCAGCAGCCACGGCATAGTCTACCCCGGGGAGCTGTTTTTT.

This clonotype was counted between two and nine times. The rearrangement links TRBV6-1 to TRBJ2-7, with D hard to call. The CDR3 consists of 15 residues. Deletions cut 5 bases from V and 2 bases from J, with 16 bases between. Per germline, CDR1 MNHNS and CDR2 SASEGT. CDR3 amino acids: CASSKARQATYEQYF. CDR3 bases: TGTGCCAGCAGTAAGGCCCGGCAGGCGACCTACGAGCAGTACTTC.

This clonotype was seen only once. Germline and junction disagree at one end, which may indicate a read error. The chain joins TRBV29-1 to TRBJ2-5, with D perhaps matching TRBD2 (5 bases). Germline V gives CDR1 SQVTM, CDR2 ANQGSEA. The CDR3 has 13 amino acids. The CDR3, as DNA: TGCAGCGCTGAAGGCCGGAGGTTGGAGACCCAGTACTTC. It specifies CSAEGRRLETQYF. The full variable domain, in which reference TRBV29-1 and TRBJ2-5 provide the parts outside the CDR3, is SAVISQKPSRDICQRGTSLTIQCQVDSQVTMMFWYRQQPGQSLTLIATANQGSEATYESGFVIDKFPISRPNLTFSTLTVSNMSPEDSSIYLCSAEGRRLETQYFGPGTRLLVL.

The J gene is TRBJ2-3, the V gene TRBV7-3; 9 positions agree with TRBD2. V lost 5 bases and J lost 3; bases outside the gene matches: 6. The germline CDR1 and CDR2 sequences are SGHTA and FQGTGA. This CDR3 comprises 15 residues. The CDR3 loop reads CASSPTSGLTDTQYF. As DNA, the CDR3 is TGTGCCAGCAGCCCGACTAGCGGCTTGACAGATACGCAGTATTTT.

This clonotype was picked up a small number of times. The chain couples TRBV12-3 or TRBV12-4 to TRBJ2-2; 8 positions agree with TRBD1. J lost 4 bases, V lost 5 bases, and 3 bases had no gene match. The CDR3 totals 14 residues. The CDR3 coding sequence is TGTGCCAGCAGTCGGGACAGGACCACCGGGGAGCTGTTTTTT. Its translation: CASSRDRTTGELFF.

Ten or more counts support this clonotype. The chain couples TRBV27 to TRBJ2-1; no firm D call. The V gene lost 0 bases and the J gene lost 4 bases, with 4 bases spanning the gap. Germline V gene data show CDR1 as MNHEY and CDR2 as SMNVEV (reference sequence). This CDR3 comprises 13 residues. This chain's CDR3 is CASSLSRYNEQFF. CDR3 coding DNA: TGTGCCAGCAGTTTATCTCGGTACAATGAGCAGTTCTTC.